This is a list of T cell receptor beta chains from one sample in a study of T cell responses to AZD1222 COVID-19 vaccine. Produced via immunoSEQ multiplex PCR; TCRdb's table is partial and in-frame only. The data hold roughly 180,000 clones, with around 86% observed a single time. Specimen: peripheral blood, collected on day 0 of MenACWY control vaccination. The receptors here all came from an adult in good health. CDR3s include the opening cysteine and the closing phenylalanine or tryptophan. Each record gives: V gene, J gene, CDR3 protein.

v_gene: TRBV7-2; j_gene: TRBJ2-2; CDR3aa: CASSLDGGASGELFF
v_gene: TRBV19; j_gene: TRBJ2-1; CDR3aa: CASSTHNEQFF
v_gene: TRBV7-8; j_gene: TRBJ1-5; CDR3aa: CASSRGPINQPQHF
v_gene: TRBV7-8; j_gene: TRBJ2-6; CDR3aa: CASSFSLTRSFSGANVLTF
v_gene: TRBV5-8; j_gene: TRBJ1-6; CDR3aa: CASSVTLEPLHF
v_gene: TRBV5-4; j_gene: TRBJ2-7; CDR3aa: CASSPSGDSYEQYF
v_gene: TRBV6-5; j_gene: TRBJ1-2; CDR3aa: CASRAYGGAGGYTF
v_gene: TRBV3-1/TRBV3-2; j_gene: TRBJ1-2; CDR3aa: CASSQNWGSEGANYGYTF
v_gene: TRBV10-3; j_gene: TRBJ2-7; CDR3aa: CATGDRGEQYF
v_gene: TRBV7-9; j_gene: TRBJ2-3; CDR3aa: CASSKRIALGTDTQYF
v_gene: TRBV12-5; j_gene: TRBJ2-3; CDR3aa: CASGPRDYRLRGQYF
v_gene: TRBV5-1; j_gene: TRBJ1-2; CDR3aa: CASSLVAGGYGYTF
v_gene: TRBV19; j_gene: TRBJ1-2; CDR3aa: CASSIDHGRIYGYTF
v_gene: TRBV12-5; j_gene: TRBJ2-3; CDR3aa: CASGPSGQNTQYF
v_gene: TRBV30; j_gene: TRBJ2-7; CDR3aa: CAAGQGLYEQYF
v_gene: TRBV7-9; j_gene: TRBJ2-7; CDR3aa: CASSLFVTGAYEQYF
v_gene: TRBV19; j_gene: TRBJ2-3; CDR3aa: CASSSPSGPVDTQYF
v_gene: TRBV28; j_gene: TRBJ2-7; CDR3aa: CASSFGRGATYEQYF
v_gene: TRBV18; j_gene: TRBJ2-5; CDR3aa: CASSPLGDETQYF
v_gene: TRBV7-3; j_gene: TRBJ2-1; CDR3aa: CASSPITSGLMNEQFF
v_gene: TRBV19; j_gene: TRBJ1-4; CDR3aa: CASSTGQQFEKLFF
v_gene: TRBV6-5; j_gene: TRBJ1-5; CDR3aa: CASSYRETNQPQHF
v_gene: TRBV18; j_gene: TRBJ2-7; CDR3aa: CASSPDRDRTTEQYF
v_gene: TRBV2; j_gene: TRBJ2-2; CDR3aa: CASSYNPNTGELFF
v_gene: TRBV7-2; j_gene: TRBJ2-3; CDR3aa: CASSPVSGYTDTQYF